The 17 T cell receptor beta chains below were found in one sample sequenced in a study of identical twins listed by TCRdb under 2016. Library generation was performed with 5' RACE. TCRdb records Illumina HiSeq 2000 as the sequencer. TCRdb reprocessing: public reads trimmed at Q25 with fastp, clones called with MiXCR, in-frame beta chains kept. Every distinct CDR3 protein forms one entry, paired with its most common genes and DNA. The sample table contains roughly 260,000 distinct CDR3 sequences; only one count was recorded for roughly an eighth of them. The ten most abundant clones make up 8.5% to 10% of the sample. Specimen: memory (CD45RO+) T cells sorted from blood. Taken with the paper, the label for cell subset or site translates to: CD45RO+ enriched T cells. The source of these receptors is a woman between 18 and 29 years old in good health.

This clonotype turned up a few times. The J gene is TRBJ1-3, the V gene TRBV5-1; the D gene is possibly TRBD1 (5 bases). In germline, CDR1 is SGHRS, CDR2 YFSETQ. V gave up 4 bases and J gave up 0 bases, with 11 bases separating them. The CDR3 totals 15 residues. CDR3 in amino acids: CASSRGTLSGNTIYF. The CDR3 DNA follows: TGCGCCAGCAGCCGGGGGACCCTCTCTGGAAACACCATATATTTT.

This clonotype turned up a few times. The V gene is TRBV7-3, the J gene TRBJ2-7; TRBD2 might be the D (5 bases). Germline V gene data show CDR1 as SGHTA and CDR2 as FQGTGA. This CDR3 is built from 13 residues. Trimming cost V 5 bases and J 7 bases, with 15 bases left between them. The CDR3 nucleotides are TGTGCCAGCAGCAAAACCGTAACGGGGGAGCAGTACTTC. It translates to CASSKTVTGEQYF.

This clonotype was detected many times. The chain combines TRBV12-3 or TRBV12-4 with TRBJ2-7; 9 nucleotides line up with TRBD1. Germline trimming cut 6 bases from V and 5 bases from J; bases unmatched to any gene: 8. CDR3 length: 14 residues. CDR3 in DNA: TGTGCCAGCAGCTCGAGGACAGGGGATAACGAGCAGTACTTC. Encoded protein: CASSSRTGDNEQYF.

A few counts support this clonotype. This chain connects TRBV5-1 to TRBJ1-5; TRBD1 is a possible D gene (5 bases). From germline, CDR1 is SGHRS and CDR2 YFSETQ. Trimming stripped 0 bases from V and 6 bases from J, with 7 bases between. The CDR3 loop spans 13 amino acids. CDR3 sequence (DNA): TGCGCCAGCAGCTTGGAAGGGGTTCAGCCCCAGCATTTT. Its protein product is CASSLEGVQPQHF.

This clonotype was counted between two and nine times. The V call is TRBV6-2 or TRBV6-3, the J call TRBJ2-5; maybe TRBD2 (5 bases). Germline CDR1 MNHEY, CDR2 SVGEGT. V was pared by 8 bases and J by 4 bases, with 14 bases between. The CDR3 is 13 amino acids. The DNA for the CDR3 is TGTGCCAGCGGGTTGGAGGTACGAGAGACCCAGTACTTC. Its protein product is CASGLEVRETQYF.

This clonotype has a handful of counts. The V and J genes are TRBV20-1 and TRBJ2-3; D is possibly TRBD2 (6 bases). V was trimmed by 7 bases and J by 2 bases, leaving 13 bases between them. The germline gives CDR1 DFQATT, CDR2 SNEGSKA (reference sequence). The CDR3 is 13 amino acids. The CDR3 nucleotides are TGCAGTGTGTTGGGGGGAACCACAGATACGCAGTATTTT. This codes for CSVLGGTTDTQYF.

The chain couples TRBV7-2 to TRBJ1-4, with unresolved D. The V end lost 4 bases, the J end lost 7 bases, and 13 bases lay between the germline ends. The CDR3 is 14 residues long. Germline V gene lookup returns CDR1 SGHTA and CDR2 FQGNSA. CDR3 sequence (DNA): TGTGCCAGCAGCTCAGGAGGGAGGTTTGAAAAACTGTTTTTT. Translating gives CASSSGGRFEKLFF.

This clonotype has only a few counts. This chain links TRBV2 with TRBJ1-3, with a possible D match to TRBD1 (5 bases). The V gene lost 6 bases and the J gene lost 10 bases, with 13 bases spanning the gap. Germline CDR1 reads SNHLY; CDR2 reads FYNNEI. There are 12 residues in the CDR3. The CDR3 nucleotides read TGTGCCAGCAGACCTGACGGGGGGACCATATATTTT. Translated: CASRPDGGTIYF.

This clonotype was seen more than once but under ten times. This chain links TRBV7-3 with TRBJ1-1; the D is unclear. Germline-derived CDR1 and CDR2 are SGHTA and FQGTGA. The CDR3 extends over 13 amino acids. V was shortened by 2 bases and J by 4 bases, with 8 bases between the two germline ends. CDR3 residues: CASSLQTSTEAFF. The CDR3 DNA follows: TGTGCCAGCAGCTTACAAACCAGCACTGAAGCTTTCTTT.

The chain uses TRBV5-1 and TRBJ1-2; D might be TRBD1 (5 bases). The CDR3 consists of 12 residues. V dropped 6 bases and J dropped 3 bases, with 9 bases sitting between them. Per germline, CDR1 SGHRS and CDR2 YFSETQ. CDR3 residues: CASKGTDYGYTF. The DNA of the CDR3 is TGCGCCAGCAAAGGGACTGACTATGGCTACACCTTC. The full variable domain, with the rest looked up from reference TRBV5-1 and TRBJ1-2, is KAGVTQTPRYLIKTRGQQVTLSCSPISGHRSVSWYQQTPGQGLQFLFEYFSETQRNKGNFPGRFSGRQFSNSRSEMNVSTLELGDSALYLCASKGTDYGYTFGSGTRLTVV.

V usage is TRBV20-1 and J usage is TRBJ2-2; the match to TRBD2 covers 10 bases. This CDR3 contains 15 residues. Germline assignment: CDR1 DFQATT and CDR2 SNEGSKA (reference sequence). The junction had 7 bases not matched to a gene; V was cut back by 2 bases and J by 7 bases. CDR3 sequence reads: CSARSSLAGGGELFF. The CDR3 bases are TGCAGTGCTAGATCCAGTTTAGCGGGGGGCGGGGAGCTGTTTTTT.

The V call is TRBV5-1, the J call TRBJ2-5, with 11 positions matching TRBD2. CDR1 is SGHRS, CDR2 YFSETQ, per germline. The CDR3 consists of 17 residues. Germline trimming cut 4 bases from V and 5 bases from J; bases unmatched to any gene: 13. The DNA for the CDR3 is TGCGCCAGCAGCCCTCTTGGGCGACTAGCGGGACCGGAGACCCAGTACTTC. It codes for CASSPLGRLAGPETQYF. The whole variable domain, remainder taken from reference TRBV5-1 and TRBJ2-5, is KAGVTQTPRYLIKTRGQQVTLSCSPISGHRSVSWYQQTPGQGLQFLFEYFSETQRNKGNFPGRFSGRQFSNSRSEMNVSTLELGDSALYLCASSPLGRLAGPETQYFGPGTRLLVL.

There are a few counts of this clonotype. The chain carries TRBV12-3 or TRBV12-4 and TRBJ1-6; 11 bases are shared with TRBD1. V was pared by 7 bases and J by 10 bases, with 3 bases of the junction left unmatched. The CDR3 runs 13 residues. The CDR3 DNA reads as TGTGCCAGCACCCGGGACAGGGGGTCACCCCTCCACTTT. Its translation: CASTRDRGSPLHF.

The rearrangement uses TRBV7-9 and TRBJ2-1, with D possibly TRBD1 on 6 matching bases. The CDR3 has 13 amino acids. V lost 5 bases to trimming and J lost 6 bases, with 11 bases between them. Germline loops: CDR1 SEHNR, CDR2 FQNEAQ (reference sequence). The CDR3 coding sequence is TGTGCCAGCAGCCTCTACAGGGCCAATGAGCAGTTCTTC. It encodes CASSLYRANEQFF.

In this sample, this clonotype turned up a few times. V gene TRBV20-1 combines with J gene TRBJ1-2; D remains unclear. This CDR3 is 13 amino acids long. Germline CDR1 DFQATT, CDR2 SNEGSKA (reference sequence). V was pared by 0 bases and J by 4 bases, with 9 bases between. The CDR3 spells CSAREPTRYGYTF. The CDR3 DNA sequence: TGCAGTGCTAGAGAACCGACACGCTATGGCTACACCTTC.

This clonotype has a handful of counts. The chain links TRBV7-7 to TRBJ2-1; D is undetermined. V was clipped by 1 base and J by 6 bases, with 7 bases between them. The length of the CDR3 is 13 residues. Looked up from germline, CDR1 is SSHAT and CDR2 is FNYEAQ (reference sequence). The CDR3 reads CASSLGPFNEQFF. CDR3 nucleotide sequence: TGTGCCAGCAGCTTAGGCCCCTTCAATGAGCAGTTCTTC.

The chain has TRBV20-1 and TRBJ2-5, with D perhaps matching TRBD1 (5 bases). Germline CDR1 and CDR2: DFQATT and SNEGSKA (reference sequence). The CDR3 is made up of 12 amino acids. Trimming left V 5 bases short and J 2 bases short, with 9 bases between. The CDR3 sequence: CSALRQQETQYF. In DNA, the CDR3 is TGCAGTGCTTTAAGACAGCAAGAGACCCAGTACTTC.